This entry is about one T cell receptor beta chain. The source of the sample is a study of blood T cell repertoires in COVID-19. Study at large: Samples of COVID-19 (acute and convalescent) were obtained from the United States, Italy and Spain.

CDR1 and CDR2 from the germline V gene are GTSNPN and SVGIG (reference sequence). Trimming pared 0 bases from V and 4 bases from J, leaving 16 bases between. There are 16 residues in the CDR3. Profiling relied on immunoSEQ multiplex PCR, and the TCRdb table lists in-frame clones only, not all of them. The repertoire holds tens of thousands of clones, with more than 85% as singletons. V and J are TRBV30 and TRBJ1-5; tentatively, D is TRBD1 (6 bases). This TCR derives from a man in his sixties with active or convalescent COVID-19. The sample consisted of peripheral blood. As DNA, the CDR3 is TGTGCCTGGAGTGTATCCCTCGGACAGCTTAATCAGCCCCAGCATTTT. It codes for CAWSVSLGQLNQPQHF.